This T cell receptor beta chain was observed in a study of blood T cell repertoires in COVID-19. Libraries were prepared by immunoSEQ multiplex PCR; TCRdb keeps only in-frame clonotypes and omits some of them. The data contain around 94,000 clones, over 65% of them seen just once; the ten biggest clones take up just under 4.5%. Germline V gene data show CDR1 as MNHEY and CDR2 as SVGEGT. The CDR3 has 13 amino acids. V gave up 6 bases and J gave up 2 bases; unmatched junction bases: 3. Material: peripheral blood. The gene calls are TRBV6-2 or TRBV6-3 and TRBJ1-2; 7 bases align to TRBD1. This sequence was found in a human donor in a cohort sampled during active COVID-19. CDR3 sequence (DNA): TGTGCCAGCAGCTCGACAGGGAACTATGGCTACACCTTC. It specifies CASSSTGNYGYTF.